This T cell receptor beta chain was identified in a study of CXCR3-negative and CXCR3-positive naive CD8 T cells. As for the study in general: Summed over all libraries, TRB reads came to about 140 million, with about 1.5 +/- 0.3 million per library.

Per the germline V gene, CDR1 is SGHDT and CDR2 is YYEEEE. The CDR3 consists of 13 residues. About this clonotype itself: Its antigen is unidentified.

Through 5' RACE with UMI labels, the TRB cDNA libraries were prepared. TCRdb re-analyzed the 5' RACE reads; it lists each CDR3 protein once, without DNA. The ten most abundant clones cover around 4.9% of a sample with about 63,000 distinct CDR3 sequences. Study-level points and caveats: CD5 surface expression was similar among naive subsets, and TCR strength was estimated by inference from TRB CDR3 properties. CXCR3-negative naive cells had less hydrophobic TRB CDR3s than did CXCR3-positive naive cells. Memory CD8+ cells showed much lower diversity, while both naive subsets were comparably high.

The rearrangement links TRBV5-6 to TRBJ2-1; absent DNA, TCRdb's TRBD2 call cannot be checked. Sequencing used naive CXCR3+ CD8+ T cells from blood. Specified subset: CD45RO-CCR7+CD27+CD95- naive CD8+ T cells expressing CXCR3 (TNR3+). The source of this sequence is a human donor in good health. Some clones in this sample may be carry-over from other donors' samples. CDR3 protein: CASSSVGTSEQFF.